These 10 T cell receptor beta chains originate from one sample sequenced in a study of T-cell memory formation after mild COVID-19. MiXCR, applied by TCRdb to the 5' RACE reads, yields one record per CDR3 protein. The table shows around 390,000 distinct CDR3 sequences, with approximately 15% occurring only once. Material for sequencing was PBMCs or a T cell subset sorted from them (not recorded which). The receptors were sampled from a man aged 18 to 30 who had mild COVID-19 (a few samples of this study predate the infection). Cell type and time point are not known.

J is TRBJ2-4 and V is TRBV28; D might be TRBD1 (7 bases). Germline assignment: CDR1 MDHEN and CDR2 SYDVKM. Trimming stripped 5 bases from V and 10 bases from J, with 15 bases between. CDR3 size: 13 residues. CDR3 residues: CASSLRQGLIQYF. In nucleotides, the CDR3 is TGTGCCAGCAGTCTTCGACAGGGACTGATTCAGTACTTC. Supplemented by reference TRBV28 and TRBJ2-4, the full variable domain reads DVKVTQSSRYLVKRTGEKVFLECVQDMDHENMFWYRQDPGLGLRLIYFSYDVKMKEKGDIPEGYSVSREKKERFSLILESASTNQTSMYLCASSLRQGLIQYFGAGTRLSVL.

This clonotype was detected a few times. The chain combines TRBV6-2 or TRBV6-3 with TRBJ2-3; D is unclear. The CDR3 runs 11 residues. V was trimmed by 2 bases and J by 9 bases, leaving 6 bases between them. Germline CDR1 reads MNHEY; CDR2 reads SVGEGT. CDR3 residues: CASSYIFTQYF. The DNA for the CDR3 is TGTGCCAGCAGTTACATCTTCACGCAGTATTTT.

On this clonotype: One junction end does not reproduce the germline sequence, and a read error may be involved. The chain employs TRBV4-2 and TRBJ2-5; possibly TRBD1 for D (5 bases). CDR1 is LGHNA, CDR2 YNFKEQ, per germline. The CDR3 contains 15 residues. CDR3 DNA sequence: TGTACCAGCAGCCAACTGGGTGATTCTACAGGGACCCAGTACTTC. Amino acids: CTSSQLGDSTGTQYF.

J is TRBJ2-5 and V is TRBV6-2 or TRBV6-3, with a tentative D call TRBD1 (6 bases). Per the germline V gene, CDR1 is MNHEY and CDR2 is SVGEGT. This CDR3 comprises 13 residues. Trimming shortened V by 7 bases and J by 4 bases, and 13 bases separated the two germline ends. The CDR3 region is CASTNVRGETQYF. The CDR3 coding sequence is TGTGCCAGCACCAACGTCAGGGGAGAGACCCAGTACTTC.

The rearrangement joins TRBV6-5 to TRBJ2-2; D is possibly TRBD1 (6 bases). CDR1 is MNHEY, CDR2 SVGAGI, per germline. The CDR3 consists of 17 residues. Between the trimmed V and J ends, which lost 4 bases and 4 bases, there was a span of 19 bases. CDR3 DNA: TGTGCCAGCAGTTTCGACTATTGGACAGTTACCACCGGGGAGCTGTTTTTT. Translating gives CASSFDYWTVTTGELFF.

This sequence joins TRBV10-2 and TRBJ2-5, with D tentatively TRBD1 (6 bases). CDR3 length: 14 residues. CDR1 is WSHSY and CDR2 is SAAADI in the germline V gene. V lost 4 bases and J lost 2, with 11 bases in between. The CDR3 here is CASSGQAPQETQYF. The CDR3 DNA follows: TGCGCCAGCAGTGGACAGGCCCCTCAAGAGACCCAGTACTTC.

The chain combines TRBV28 with TRBJ2-7, with a tentative D call TRBD1 (6 bases). Germline assignment: CDR1 MDHEN and CDR2 SYDVKM. This CDR3 comprises 14 residues. V lost 6 bases and J 2 bases, leaving 14 bases between the germline ends. The CDR3 loop is CASRVGQLAYEQYF. The CDR3 bases are TGTGCCAGCAGAGTTGGACAGTTAGCCTACGAGCAGTACTTC.

This clonotype occurred a few times. V gene TRBV5-6 combines with J gene TRBJ2-2; no definite D call. V was clipped by 2 bases and J by 5 bases, with 13 bases between them. This CDR3 comprises 15 residues. Germline V gene sequence: CDR1 SGHDT, CDR2 YYEEEE. CDR3 sequence reads: CASSFASPVTGELFF. The CDR3 nucleotides read TGTGCCAGCAGCTTTGCCTCCCCGGTAACCGGGGAGCTGTTTTTT.

The genes are TRBV5-1 and TRBJ2-1; D gene uncertain. This CDR3 has 12 amino acids. V was cut by 3 bases and J by 7 bases, with 8 bases left in between. CDR1 and CDR2 from the germline V gene are SGHRS and YFSETQ. This chain's CDR3 is CASSYRINEQFF. The CDR3 DNA reads as TGCGCCAGCAGCTACAGAATTAATGAGCAGTTCTTC.

This chain links TRBV6-5 with TRBJ2-3, with 8 bases fitting TRBD1. CDR1 and CDR2 from the germline V gene are MNHEY and SVGAGI. J was trimmed by 0 bases and V by 10 bases; bases with no gene match: 3. This CDR3 has 13 residues. CDR3 coding DNA: TGTGCCACTCGACAGGGGAGCACAGATACGCAGTATTTT. This codes for CATRQGSTDTQYF.